These 18 T cell receptor beta chains came from one sample sequenced in a study of T cell clonality in common variable immunodeficiency. This table comes from immunoSEQ multiplex PCR, and its TCRdb copy is limited to in-frame clones, with some not included. The data show 40,000 to 45,000 clones, with none appearing a single time. The sequenced material came from peripheral blood mononuclear cells. The receptors shown here come from a person aged 18 to 69 in good health.

This clone was detected many times. Partial CDR3 DNA: TGTGCCAGCAGCCCCCGTCGTGGGGCGGGGTCGGGAGAGACC. Encoded protein: CASSPRRGAGSGET. The CDR3, in full, reads CASSPRRGAGSGETQYF. The chain recombines TRBV7-8 with TRBJ2-5, with D possibly being TRBD2 (6 bases). The sequence runs out 3 residues before the end of the CDR3; the remainder is reconstructed from the germline J gene. V was clipped by 5 bases and J by 4 bases, with 23 bases between them. CDR1 is SGHVS, CDR2 FQNEAQ, per germline. CDR3 size: 17 residues.

This clone was counted a few times. The read falls 3 residues short of the CDR3 end, and the missing part is taken from the germline J gene. The rearrangement uses TRBV30 and TRBJ2-4, with D unresolved. CDR1 and CDR2 (germline): GTSNPN, SVGIG (reference sequence). The length of the CDR3 is 13 residues. CDR3 amino acids: CAWSPVPGYGQYF. CDR3 bases read: TGTGCCTGGAGTCCGGTTCCGGGTTATGGT.

This clone was counted ten times or more. The read comes to an end 3 residues before the CDR3 does, leaving the germline J gene to fill in the end. V is TRBV24-1 and J is TRBJ2-5, with a weak D call TRBD1 (6 bases). CDR1 is KGHDR, CDR2 SFDVKD, per germline. Trimming left V 5 bases short and J 5 bases short, with 8 bases between. This CDR3 comprises 12 residues. The part of the CDR3 DNA that was read is TGTGCCACCAGTGGCAGGGGTGAGACC. It codes for CATSGRGET. The entire CDR3 reads CATSGRGETQYF.

Many counts were recorded for this clone. Read coverage stops 3 residues before the CDR3 terminus; the germline J gene supplies the remainder. This chain uses TRBV5-1 with TRBJ2-1; D gene ambiguous. The V end was cut by 5 bases, the J end by 0 bases, with 15 bases between. Germline CDR1 is SGHRS and CDR2 is YFSETQ. The CDR3 loop spans 16 amino acids. The sequenced CDR3 bases are TGCGCCAGCAGAAATAGACAAGGTAGCTCCTACAATGAG. Translating gives CASRNRQGSSYNE. The whole CDR3 reads CASRNRQGSSYNEQFF.

This clone has at least ten counts. The read terminates 3 residues ahead of where the CDR3 ends, so the germline J gene completes it. V and J are TRBV7-2 and TRBJ1-1; maybe TRBD1 (6 bases). V was cut by 5 bases and J by 6 bases, with 16 bases left in between. Germline-derived CDR1 and CDR2 are SGHTA and FQGNSA. The CDR3 loop spans 14 amino acids. The CDR3 spells CASSGYGKGAEAFF. The DNA read from the CDR3 is TGTGCCAGCAGCGGTTACGGGAAGGGGGCTGAA.

This clone was counted at least ten times. The read ends 3 residues early relative to the CDR3; the germline J gene fills the gap. V is TRBV6-4 and J is TRBJ2-3, with 10 bases lining up with TRBD2. This CDR3 spans 15 amino acids. V trimming: 3 bases; J trimming: 2 bases; junction bases outside the gene matches: 2. The germline V gene has CDR1 MRHNA and CDR2 SNTAGT. The chain's CDR3 is CASSESGGATDTQYF. The sequenced CDR3 bases are TGTGCCAGCAGTGAAAGCGGGGGGGCCACAGATACG.

Comment on this clone: The read stops 3 residues short of the end of the CDR3; the missing end is completed from the germline J gene. The chain employs TRBV7-4 and TRBJ2-5; TRBD1 might be the D (6 bases). Per the germline V gene, CDR1 is SGHVT and CDR2 is SQSDAQ. V was cut by 1 base and J by 4 bases, with 7 bases left in between. CDR3 size: 13 residues. The CDR3 reads CASSLVQGETQYF. The CDR3 DNA, read in part, is TGTGCCAGCAGCTTAGTACAGGGAGAGACC. The variable domain in full, with the rest retrieved from reference TRBV7-4 and TRBJ2-5, is GAGVSQSPRYKVAKRGRDVALRCDSISGHVTLYWYRQTLGQGSEVLTYSQSDAQRDKSGRPSGRFSAERPERSVSTLKIQRTEQGDSAVYLCASSLVQGETQYFGPGTRLLVL.

This clone was recorded many times. The read falls 3 residues short of the CDR3 end, and the missing part is taken from the germline J gene. The V call is TRBV6-2 or TRBV6-3, the J call TRBJ1-2; 8 bases fit TRBD1. V lost 5 bases and J lost 4; bases outside the gene matches: 3. Germline V gives CDR1 MNHEY, CDR2 SVGEGT. The CDR3 runs to 13 residues. The CDR3 DNA, read in part, is TGTGCCAGCAGTCGCGACAGGGGCTATGGC. Translation: CASSRDRGYG. The complete CDR3 reads CASSRDRGYGYTF.

This clone was recorded many times. The read stops 3 residues short of the end of the CDR3; the missing end is completed from the germline J gene. This rearrangement joins TRBV7-2 to TRBJ1-2; D gene ambiguous. Germline-derived CDR1 and CDR2 are SGHTA and FQGNSA. The CDR3 spans 12 residues. V gave up 1 base and J gave up 5 bases, with 5 bases separating them. The CDR3 bases that were read are TGTGCCAGCAGCTTAGAGGGTTATGGC. Translating gives CASSLEGYG. The full CDR3 sequence reads CASSLEGYGYTF.

This clone showed up many times. The read is 3 residues too short to cover the CDR3 end, so that end is filled in from the germline J gene. This chain joins TRBV6-2 or TRBV6-3 and TRBJ2-7, with 15 bases lining up with TRBD2. With 6 bases clipped from V and 2 bases from J, the junction kept 5 bases outside the gene matches. Germline V gives CDR1 MNHEY, CDR2 SVGEGT. The CDR3 is 16 amino acids. The CDR3 bases that were read are TGTGCCAGCAGCCCATGGACTAGCGGGGGGGCCTACGAG. Amino acid sequence: CASSPWTSGGAYE. The entire CDR3 is CASSPWTSGGAYEQYF.

This clone was detected ten times or more. The CDR3 end falls 3 residues outside the read, so it is completed with the germline J gene. This chain joins TRBV6-1 and TRBJ2-7, with 9 bases identical to TRBD1. CDR1 and CDR2 (germline): MNHNS, SASEGT. Germline trimming cut 3 bases from V and 1 base from J; bases unmatched to any gene: 4. CDR3 length: 15 residues. The part of the CDR3 DNA that was read is TGTGCCAGCAGTGAGACCGGGACAGGGTCCTACGAG. It is translated as CASSETGTGSYE. The CDR3 as a whole reads CASSETGTGSYEQYF.

The sample holds many counts of this clone. Sequencing ends 3 residues short of the CDR3 end; the germline J gene provides the rest. V is TRBV10-3 and J is TRBJ2-1; D gene uncertain. V lost 3 bases and J 9 bases, leaving 12 bases between the germline ends. CDR1 is ENHRY and CDR2 is SYGVKD in the germline V gene. CDR3 length: 13 amino acids. CDR3 DNA (partial): TGTGCCATCAGTGACCCTCGCATAGTTGAG. It yields the protein CAISDPRIVE. The complete CDR3 reads CAISDPRIVEQFF.

This clone came up many times. The CDR3 end falls 3 residues outside the read, so it is completed with the germline J gene. J is TRBJ2-3 and V is TRBV5-4; TRBD2 matches 9 bases. Per the germline V gene, CDR1 is SGHNT and CDR2 is YYREEE (reference sequence). The CDR3 length is 15 residues. The J segment lost 1 base and the V segment lost 4 bases, leaving 4 bases of the junction unmatched. The sequenced CDR3 bases are TGTGCCAGCAGCAAGGGACTAGCTGGCACAGATACG. Its protein product is CASSKGLAGTDT. Given in full, the CDR3 is CASSKGLAGTDTQYF.

There are many counts of this clone. The read comes to an end 3 residues before the CDR3 does, leaving the germline J gene to fill in the end. The gene calls are TRBV9 and TRBJ2-5; D perhaps matches TRBD1 (6 bases). Germline values: CDR1 SGDLS, CDR2 YYNGEE. The CDR3 has 17 residues. Trimming stripped 4 bases from V and 2 bases from J, with 21 bases between. CDR3 DNA (partial): TGTGCCAGCAGCACACCGGGGAGAGGGGGTATTCAAGAGACC. The encoded protein is CASSTPGRGGIQET. The entire CDR3 protein is CASSTPGRGGIQETQYF.

This clone was seen many times. Read sequence stops 3 residues before the CDR3 end, and the germline J gene provides the missing end. Other DNA variants within this sample encode the same CDR3. V is TRBV6-2 or TRBV6-3 and J is TRBJ2-5; 10 bases are a match to TRBD2. From germline, CDR1 is MNHEY and CDR2 SVGEGT. The CDR3 has 17 residues. The junction had 6 bases not matched to a gene; V was cut back by 2 bases and J by 0 bases. The covered CDR3 bases are TGTGCCAGCAGTTACATAGCGGGGGGCTGGGACCAAGAGACC. This sequence encodes CASSYIAGGWDQET. The whole CDR3 sequence is CASSYIAGGWDQETQYF.

This clone has only a few counts. The read terminates 3 residues ahead of where the CDR3 ends, so the germline J gene completes it. This chain uses TRBV7-9 with TRBJ2-5; TRBD1 or TRBD2 may be the D gene (5 bases each). CDR1 is SEHNR, CDR2 FQNEAQ, per germline (reference sequence). This CDR3 spans 14 amino acids. Trimming stripped 6 bases from V and 6 bases from J, with 17 bases between. The DNA read from the CDR3 is TGTGCCAGCAGACCCGCCGAGGGGTGGAAGACC. This gives the protein CASRPAEGWKT. From start to end, the CDR3 is CASRPAEGWKTQYF.

The CDR3 sequence is CASSEASGGADTYTF. The part of the CDR3 DNA that was read is TGTGCCAGCAGTGAAGCTAGCGGGGGGGCAGATACC. This chain links TRBV6-1 with TRBJ1-2; TRBD1 is a possible D gene (6 bases). The CDR3 end lies 3 residues beyond the end of the read and is filled in from the germline J gene. Germline V lookup: CDR1 MNHNS, CDR2 SASEGT. The CDR3 covers 15 residues.

This clone occurred many times. The CDR3 region is CASSQDRSSYNEQFF. Partial CDR3 DNA: TGTGCCAGCAGCCAGGACAGAAGCTCCTACAATGAG. The V and J genes are TRBV7-2 and TRBJ2-1; TRBD1 is a possible D gene (6 bases). With the read ending 3 residues before the CDR3 end, the germline J gene is used to fill in that end. Germline values: CDR1 SGHTA, CDR2 FQGNSA. The CDR3 runs to 15 residues. V was shortened by 5 bases and J by 0 bases, with 11 bases between the two germline ends.